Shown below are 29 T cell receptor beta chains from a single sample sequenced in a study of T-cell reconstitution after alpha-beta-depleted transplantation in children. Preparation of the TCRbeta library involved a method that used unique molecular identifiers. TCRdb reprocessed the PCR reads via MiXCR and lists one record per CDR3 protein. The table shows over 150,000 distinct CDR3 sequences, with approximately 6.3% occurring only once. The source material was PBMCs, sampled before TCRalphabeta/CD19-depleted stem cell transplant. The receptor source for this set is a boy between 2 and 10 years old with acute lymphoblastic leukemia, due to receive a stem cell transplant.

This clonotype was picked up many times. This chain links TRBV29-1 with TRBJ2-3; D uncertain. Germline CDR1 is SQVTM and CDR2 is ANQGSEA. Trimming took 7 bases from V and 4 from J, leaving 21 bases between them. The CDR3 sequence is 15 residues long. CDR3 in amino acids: CSASPARDPADTQYF. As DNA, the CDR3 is TGCAGCGCCTCCCCGGCCAGAGACCCCGCAGATACGCAGTATTTT.

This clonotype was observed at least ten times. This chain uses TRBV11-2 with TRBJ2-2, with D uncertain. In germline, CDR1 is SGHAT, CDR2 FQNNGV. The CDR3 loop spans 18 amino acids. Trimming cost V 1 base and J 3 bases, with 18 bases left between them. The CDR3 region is CASSLGPVGTSHTGELFF. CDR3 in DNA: TGTGCCAGCAGCTTAGGTCCGGTAGGAACTTCACACACCGGGGAGCTGTTTTTT.

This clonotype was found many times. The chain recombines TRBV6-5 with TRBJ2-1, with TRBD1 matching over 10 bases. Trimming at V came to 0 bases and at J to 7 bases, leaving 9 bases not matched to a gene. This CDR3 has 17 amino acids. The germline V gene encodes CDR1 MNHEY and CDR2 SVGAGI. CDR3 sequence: CASSYSGRQGARNEQFF. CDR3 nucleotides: TGTGCCAGCAGTTACTCGGGCCGACAGGGGGCGCGGAATGAGCAGTTCTTC.

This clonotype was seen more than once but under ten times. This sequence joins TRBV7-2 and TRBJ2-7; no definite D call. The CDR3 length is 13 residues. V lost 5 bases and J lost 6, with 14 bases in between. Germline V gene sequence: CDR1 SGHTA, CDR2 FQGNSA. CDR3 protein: CASSPFTYREQYF. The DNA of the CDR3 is TGTGCCAGCAGCCCCTTTACCTACCGCGAGCAGTACTTC.

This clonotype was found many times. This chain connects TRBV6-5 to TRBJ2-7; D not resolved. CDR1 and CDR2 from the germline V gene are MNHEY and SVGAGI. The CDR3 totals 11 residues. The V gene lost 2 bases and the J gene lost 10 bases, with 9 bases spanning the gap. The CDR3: CASSYLGTQYF. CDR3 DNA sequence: TGTGCCAGCAGTTACCTGGGTACTCAGTACTTC.

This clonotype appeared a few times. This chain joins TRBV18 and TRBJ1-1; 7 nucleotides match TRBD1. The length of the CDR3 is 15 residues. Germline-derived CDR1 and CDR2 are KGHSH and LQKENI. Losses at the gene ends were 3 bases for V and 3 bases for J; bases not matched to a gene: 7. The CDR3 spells CASSPSQGEYTEAFF. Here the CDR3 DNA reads TGTGCCAGCTCACCCTCGCAGGGGGAATACACTGAAGCTTTCTTT.

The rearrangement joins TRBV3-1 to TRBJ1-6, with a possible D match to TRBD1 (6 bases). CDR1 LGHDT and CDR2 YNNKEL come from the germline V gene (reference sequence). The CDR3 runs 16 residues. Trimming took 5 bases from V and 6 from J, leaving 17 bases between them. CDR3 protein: CASSTGERGGNSPLHF. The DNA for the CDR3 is TGTGCCAGCAGCACGGGGGAGAGGGGGGGTAATTCACCCCTCCACTTT.

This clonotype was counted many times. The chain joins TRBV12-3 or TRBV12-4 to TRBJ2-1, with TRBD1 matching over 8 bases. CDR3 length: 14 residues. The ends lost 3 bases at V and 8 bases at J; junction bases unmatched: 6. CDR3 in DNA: TGTGCCAGCAGTTTGGGGACAGGTCCCTATGAGCAGTTCTTC. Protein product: CASSLGTGPYEQFF.

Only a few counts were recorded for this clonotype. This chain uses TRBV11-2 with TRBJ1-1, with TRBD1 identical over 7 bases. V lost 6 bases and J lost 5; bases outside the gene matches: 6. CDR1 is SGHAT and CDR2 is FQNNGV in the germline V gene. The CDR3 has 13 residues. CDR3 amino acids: CASRETGRTEAFF. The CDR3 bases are TGTGCCAGCAGGGAGACAGGGAGGACTGAAGCTTTCTTT.

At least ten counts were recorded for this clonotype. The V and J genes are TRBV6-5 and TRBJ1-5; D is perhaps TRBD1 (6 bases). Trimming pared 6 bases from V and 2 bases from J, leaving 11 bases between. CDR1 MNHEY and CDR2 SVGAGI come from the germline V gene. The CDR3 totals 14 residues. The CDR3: CASRGGGGNQPQHF. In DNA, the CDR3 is TGTGCCAGCAGAGGGGGAGGTGGCAATCAGCCCCAGCATTTT.

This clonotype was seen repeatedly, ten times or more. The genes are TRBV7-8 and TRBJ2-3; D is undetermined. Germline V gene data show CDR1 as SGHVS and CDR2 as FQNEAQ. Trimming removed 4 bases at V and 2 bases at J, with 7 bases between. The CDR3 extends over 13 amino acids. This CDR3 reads CASSYSHTDTQYF. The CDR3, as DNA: TGTGCCAGCAGCTACTCGCACACAGATACGCAGTATTTT.

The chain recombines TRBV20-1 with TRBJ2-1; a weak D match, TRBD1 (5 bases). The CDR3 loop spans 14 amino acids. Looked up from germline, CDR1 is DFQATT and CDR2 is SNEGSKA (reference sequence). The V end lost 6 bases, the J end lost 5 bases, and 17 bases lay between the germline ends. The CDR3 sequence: CSADRGQGNNEQFF. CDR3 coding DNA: TGCAGTGCCGATAGGGGCCAAGGTAACAATGAGCAGTTCTTC.

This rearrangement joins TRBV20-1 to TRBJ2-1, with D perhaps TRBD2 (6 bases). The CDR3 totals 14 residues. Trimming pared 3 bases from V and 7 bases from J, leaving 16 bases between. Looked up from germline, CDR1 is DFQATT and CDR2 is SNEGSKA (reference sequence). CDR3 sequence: CSARFVGLANEQFF. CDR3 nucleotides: TGCAGTGCTAGGTTTGTTGGCCTAGCGAATGAGCAGTTCTTC.

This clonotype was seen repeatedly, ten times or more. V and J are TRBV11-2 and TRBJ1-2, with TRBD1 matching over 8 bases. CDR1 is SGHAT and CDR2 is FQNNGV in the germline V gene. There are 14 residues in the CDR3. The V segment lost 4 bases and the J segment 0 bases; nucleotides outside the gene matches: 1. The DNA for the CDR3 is TGTGCCAGCAGCTCGGGACAGGCTAACTATGGCTACACCTTC. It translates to CASSSGQANYGYTF.

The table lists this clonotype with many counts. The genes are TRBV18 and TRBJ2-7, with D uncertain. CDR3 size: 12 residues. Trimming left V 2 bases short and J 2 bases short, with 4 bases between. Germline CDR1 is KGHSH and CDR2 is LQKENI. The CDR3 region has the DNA TGTGCCAGCTCACCAGAGACCTACGAGCAGTACTTC. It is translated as CASSPETYEQYF.

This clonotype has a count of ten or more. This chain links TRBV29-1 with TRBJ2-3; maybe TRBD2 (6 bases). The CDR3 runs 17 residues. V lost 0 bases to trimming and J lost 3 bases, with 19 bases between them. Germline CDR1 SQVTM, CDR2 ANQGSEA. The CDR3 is CSVEDPGRGSLTDTQYF. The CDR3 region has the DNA TGCAGCGTTGAAGACCCCGGCCGGGGGAGCCTTACAGATACGCAGTATTTT.

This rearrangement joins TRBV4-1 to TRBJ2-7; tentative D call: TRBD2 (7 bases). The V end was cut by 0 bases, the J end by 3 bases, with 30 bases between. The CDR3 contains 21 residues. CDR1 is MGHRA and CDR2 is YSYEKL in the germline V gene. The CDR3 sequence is CASSQESFVGGGTSVFYEQYF. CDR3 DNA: TGCGCCAGCAGCCAAGAGAGTTTCGTTGGGGGGGGCACTTCTGTTTTCTACGAGCAGTACTTC.

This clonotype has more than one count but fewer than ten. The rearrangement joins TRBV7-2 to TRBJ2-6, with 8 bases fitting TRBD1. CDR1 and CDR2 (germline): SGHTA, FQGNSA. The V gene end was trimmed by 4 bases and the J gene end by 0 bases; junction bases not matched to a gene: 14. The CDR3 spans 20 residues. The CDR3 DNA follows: TGTGCCAGCAGCTACCGGACAGGGATGTCCCTGGGCTCTGGGGCCAACGTCCTGACTTTC. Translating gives CASSYRTGMSLGSGANVLTF. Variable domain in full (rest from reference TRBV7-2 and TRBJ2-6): GAGVSQSPSNKVTEKGKDVELRCDPISGHTALYWYRQSLGQGLEFLIYFQGNSAPDKSGLPSDRFSAERTGGSVSTLTIQRTQQEDSAVYLCASSYRTGMSLGSGANVLTFGAGSRLTVL.

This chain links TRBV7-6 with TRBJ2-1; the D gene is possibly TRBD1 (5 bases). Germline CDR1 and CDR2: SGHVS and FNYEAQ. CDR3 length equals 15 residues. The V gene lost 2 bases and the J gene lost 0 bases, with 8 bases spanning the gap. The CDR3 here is CASSLIRASYNEQFF. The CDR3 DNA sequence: TGTGCCAGCAGCTTAATCAGGGCCTCCTACAATGAGCAGTTCTTC.

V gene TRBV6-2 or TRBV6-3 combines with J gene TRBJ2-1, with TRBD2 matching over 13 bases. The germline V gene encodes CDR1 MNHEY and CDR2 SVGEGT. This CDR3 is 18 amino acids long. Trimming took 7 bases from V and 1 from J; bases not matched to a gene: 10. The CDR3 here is CASTRPGLAGRSYNEQFF. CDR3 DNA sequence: TGTGCCAGCACGCGTCCGGGACTAGCGGGAAGGTCCTACAATGAGCAGTTCTTC.

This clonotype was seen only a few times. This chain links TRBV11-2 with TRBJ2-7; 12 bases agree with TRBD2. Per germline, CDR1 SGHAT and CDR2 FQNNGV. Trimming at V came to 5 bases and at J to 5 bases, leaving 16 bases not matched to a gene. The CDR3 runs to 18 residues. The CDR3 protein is CASSPHRPLAGGRNEQYF. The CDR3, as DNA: TGTGCCAGCAGCCCCCATCGTCCCCTAGCGGGGGGGCGGAACGAGCAGTACTTC.

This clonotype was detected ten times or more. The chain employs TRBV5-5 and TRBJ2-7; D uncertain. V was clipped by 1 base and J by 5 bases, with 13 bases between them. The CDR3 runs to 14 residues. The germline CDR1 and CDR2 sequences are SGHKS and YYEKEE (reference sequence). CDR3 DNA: TGTGCCAGCAGCTTGCGGCTTTTGAGCGACGAGCAGTACTTC. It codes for CASSLRLLSDEQYF. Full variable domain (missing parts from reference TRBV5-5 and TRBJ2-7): DAGVTQSPTHLIKTRGQQVTLRCSPISGHKSVSWYQQVLGQGPQFIFQYYEKEERGRGNFPDRFSARQFPNYSSELNVNALLLGDSALYLCASSLRLLSDEQYFGPGTRLTVT.

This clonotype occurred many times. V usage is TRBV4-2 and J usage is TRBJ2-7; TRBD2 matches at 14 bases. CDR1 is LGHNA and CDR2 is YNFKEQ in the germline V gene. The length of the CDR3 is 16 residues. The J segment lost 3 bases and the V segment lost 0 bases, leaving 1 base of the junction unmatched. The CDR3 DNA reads TGTGCCAGCAGCCAAGATGGGACTAGCGGGGGCTACGAGCAGTACTTC. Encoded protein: CASSQDGTSGGYEQYF.

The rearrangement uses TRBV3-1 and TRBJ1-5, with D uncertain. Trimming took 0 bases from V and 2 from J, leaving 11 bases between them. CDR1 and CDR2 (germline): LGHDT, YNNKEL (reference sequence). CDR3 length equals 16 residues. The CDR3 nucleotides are TGTGCCAGCAGCCAAGATCGACGCCTGTGCAATCAGCCCCAGCATTTT. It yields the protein CASSQDRRLCNQPQHF.

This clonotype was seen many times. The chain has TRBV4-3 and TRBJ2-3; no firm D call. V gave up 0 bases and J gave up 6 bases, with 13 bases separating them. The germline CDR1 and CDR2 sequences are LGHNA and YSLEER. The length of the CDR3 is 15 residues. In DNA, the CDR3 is TGCGCCAGCAGCCAAGATCTTTCGCGAGGTGATACGCAGTATTTT. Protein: CASSQDLSRGDTQYF.

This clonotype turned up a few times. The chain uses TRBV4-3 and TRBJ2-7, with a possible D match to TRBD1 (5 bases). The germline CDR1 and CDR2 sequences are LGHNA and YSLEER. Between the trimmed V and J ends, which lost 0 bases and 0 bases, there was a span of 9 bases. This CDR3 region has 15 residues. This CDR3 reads CASSQEARASYEQYF. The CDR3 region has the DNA TGCGCCAGCAGCCAAGAAGCCAGGGCCTCCTACGAGCAGTACTTC.

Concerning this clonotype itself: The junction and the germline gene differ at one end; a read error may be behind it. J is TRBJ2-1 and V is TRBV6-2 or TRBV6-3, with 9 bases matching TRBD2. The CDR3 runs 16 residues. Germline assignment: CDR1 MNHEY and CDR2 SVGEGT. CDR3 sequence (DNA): TGTGCCAGCAGTTACGTTCTAGCGGGGCGATACAATGAGGAGTTCTTC. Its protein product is CASSYVLAGRYNEEFF.

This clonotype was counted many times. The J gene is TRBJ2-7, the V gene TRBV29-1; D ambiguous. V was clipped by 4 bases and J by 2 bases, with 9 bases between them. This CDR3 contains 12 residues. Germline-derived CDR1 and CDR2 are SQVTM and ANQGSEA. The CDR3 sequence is CSVADGPYEQYF. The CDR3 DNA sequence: TGCAGCGTTGCAGACGGACCCTACGAGCAGTACTTC.

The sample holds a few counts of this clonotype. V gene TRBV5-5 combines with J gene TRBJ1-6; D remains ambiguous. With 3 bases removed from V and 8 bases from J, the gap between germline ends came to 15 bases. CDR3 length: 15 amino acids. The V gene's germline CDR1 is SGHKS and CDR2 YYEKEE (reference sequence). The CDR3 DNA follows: TGTGCCAGCAGCTACGGACTCCCGAGGGATTCACCCCTCCACTTT. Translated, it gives CASSYGLPRDSPLHF.